Below, 21 T cell receptor beta chains from the same sample are listed, as sequenced in a study of T cells in women clearing cervical HPV infection. Here immunoSEQ multiplex PCR was the method, and the copy in TCRdb shows in-frame clones only, minus some. The repertoire table contains 20,000 to 25,000 clones. Sequencing was performed on blood buffy coat. The source of these receptors is a woman between 18 and 70 years old with a cervical HPV16 infection that either progressed to CIN3+ or cleared (not recorded which).

Remarks on this clone: The sequence runs out 3 residues before the end of the CDR3; the remainder is reconstructed from the germline J gene. The chain is built from TRBV19 and TRBJ1-2, with 11 bases fitting TRBD1. The CDR3 length is 14 residues. V was pared by 4 bases and J by 6 bases, with 4 bases of the junction left unmatched. The germline CDR1 and CDR2 sequences are LNHDA and SQIVND (reference sequence). The covered CDR3 bases are TGTGCCAGTAGTAGGCTGGGACAGGGGGATGGC. Amino acid sequence: CASSRLGQGDG. The whole CDR3 region reads CASSRLGQGDGYTF. Full variable domain (remainder filled in from reference TRBV19 and TRBJ1-2): DGGITQSPKYLFRKEGQNVTLSCEQNLNHDAMYWYRQDPGQGLRLIYYSQIVNDFQKGDIAEGYSVSREKKESFPLTVTSAQKNPTAFYLCASSRLGQGDGYTFGSGTRLTVV.

Of note for this clone: The read comes to an end 3 residues before the CDR3 does, leaving the germline J gene to fill in the end. The chain has TRBV20-1 and TRBJ2-1; 13 bases agree with TRBD2. This CDR3 is 13 amino acids long. After removal of 6 bases from V and 6 bases from J, the junction contained 2 bases not matched to a gene. Germline V gene sequence: CDR1 DFQATT, CDR2 SNEGSKA (reference sequence). The CDR3 DNA, read in part, is TGCAGTGCCGGACTAGCGGGAGTCAATGAG. Its protein product is CSAGLAGVNE. The entire CDR3 protein is CSAGLAGVNEQFF.

The CDR3 protein is CASSLPQGAHEQYF. Incomplete CDR3 DNA: TGTGCCAGCAGTTTACCACAGGGGGCCCACGAG. The rearrangement links TRBV28 to TRBJ2-7, with 9 bases lining up with TRBD1. The CDR3 end falls 3 residues outside the read, so it is completed with the germline J gene. V lost 2 bases, J lost 5 bases, and 4 bases stayed unmatched. Germline-derived CDR1 and CDR2 are MDHEN and SYDVKM. CDR3 length: 14 residues.

Turning to this clone: The CDR3 is cut off 3 residues early in the read; its end comes from the germline J gene. The chain has TRBV19 and TRBJ1-2; perhaps TRBD1 as D (5 bases). There are 14 residues in the CDR3. Per the germline V gene, CDR1 is LNHDA and CDR2 is SQIVND (reference sequence). Partial CDR3 DNA: TGTGCCAGTAGTATAAGGGGTTCCTACAATGAC. Its translation: CASSIRGSYND. The complete CDR3 sequence is CASSIRGSYNDYTF.

As regards this clone: The CDR3 extends 3 residues past the end of the read, so its final part is completed from the germline J gene. V usage is TRBV3-1 (or the pseudogene TRBV3-2) and J usage is TRBJ2-3; TRBD2 agrees at 9 bases. CDR3 size: 15 residues. Germline CDR1 LGHDT, CDR2 YNNKEL (reference sequence). Losses at the gene ends were 6 bases for V and 3 bases for J; bases not matched to a gene: 7. CDR3 amino acids: CASSPQAGGTDTQYF. The sequenced CDR3 bases are TGTGCCAGCAGTCCCCAAGCGGGAGGTACAGATACG.

Concerning this clone: The CDR3 goes on 3 residues after the read ends, and that part is filled in from the germline J gene. J is TRBJ2-3 and V is TRBV2; 8 bases are shared with TRBD2. Looked up from germline, CDR1 is SNHLY and CDR2 is FYNNEI. CDR3 length: 15 amino acids. Partial CDR3 DNA: TGTGCCAGCAGAGGGGGTAGCGGGGTGGCGGAGACG. Translating gives CASRGGSGVAET. The whole CDR3 is CASRGGSGVAETQYF.

As for this clone: Coverage ceases 3 residues before the CDR3 finishes, and the germline J gene fills in the end. The chain combines TRBV20-1 with TRBJ2-3, with a tentative D call TRBD2 (7 bases). This CDR3 is built from 14 residues. Germline values: CDR1 DFQATT, CDR2 SNEGSKA (reference sequence). The DNA read from the CDR3 is TGCAGTGCTAGAAAACAGGGTCGGGGGGAGACG. Encoded protein: CSARKQGRGET. The entire CDR3 is CSARKQGRGETQYF.

Turning to this clone: The CDR3 end lies 3 residues beyond the end of the read and is filled in from the germline J gene. This same CDR3 is encoded by further DNA sequences in the sample. The V and J genes are TRBV20-1 and TRBJ1-3; possible D gene TRBD1, 5 bases. In germline, CDR1 is DFQATT, CDR2 SNEGSKA (reference sequence). Trimming pared 1 base from V and 4 bases from J, leaving 29 bases between. This CDR3 contains 20 residues. CDR3 bases read: TGCAGTGCTAGAGCAACAGACCCAGCCAGGGACTCTCTTTGGGGAAACACC. Protein: CSARATDPARDSLWGNT. The full-length CDR3 reads as CSARATDPARDSLWGNTIYF.

As to this clone: The CDR3 end is not reached by the read, which stops 3 residues before it; the germline J gene fills it in. This chain uses TRBV7-3 with TRBJ1-2, with no clear D. The CDR3 has 13 residues. The germline CDR1 and CDR2 sequences are SGHTA and FQGTGA. The sequenced part of the CDR3 DNA is TGTGCCAGCAGCCCCTACTATGATGATACC. Translated, it gives CASSPYYDDT. The complete CDR3 sequence is CASSPYYDDTYTF.

Worth noting for this clone: The read finishes 3 residues shy of the CDR3 end, and the germline J gene is used to complete it. V is TRBV7-9 and J is TRBJ2-4, with D tentatively TRBD1 (5 bases). This CDR3 has 14 amino acids. Germline V gene sequence: CDR1 SEHNR, CDR2 FQNEAQ (reference sequence). The sequenced part of the CDR3 DNA is TGTGCCAGCAGCTTAGAACAGGCCATCCCCGGT. This encodes CASSLEQAIPG. The CDR3 reads in full as CASSLEQAIPGQYF.

In the case of this clone: The CDR3 end falls 3 residues outside the read, so it is completed with the germline J gene. The genes are TRBV6-1 and TRBJ2-2, with TRBD1 matching over 7 bases. The CDR3 consists of 14 residues. In germline, CDR1 is MNHNS, CDR2 SASEGT. CDR3 in amino acids: CASSEVGQVGPLFF. The part of the CDR3 DNA that was read is TGTGCCAGCAGTGAAGTCGGACAGGTTGGGCCG.

For this clone: The DNA ends 3 residues before the CDR3 does, and the rest of the CDR3 is filled in from the germline J gene. The V call is TRBV7-9, the J call TRBJ2-1, with TRBD1 matching over 8 bases. Unmatched junction bases numbered 10, after V lost 5 bases and J lost 7 bases. CDR3 length: 15 amino acids. Germline CDR1 and CDR2: SEHNR and FQNEAQ (reference sequence). The CDR3 is CASSPRDRYSNEQFF. CDR3 DNA, as far as it was read: TGTGCCAGCAGCCCCCGGGACAGGTATTCTAATGAG.

A note on this clone: The read gets to within 3 residues of the CDR3 end, and the germline J gene fills in the rest. The V gene is TRBV7-9, the J gene TRBJ2-7; a weak D match, TRBD1 (5 bases). Germline CDR1 is SEHNR and CDR2 is FQNEAQ (reference sequence). This CDR3 has 14 amino acids. The ends were cut back, 2 bases at V and 5 bases at J, with 13 bases in the middle. CDR3 loop: CASSLRQGVNEQYF. The CDR3 DNA, read in part, is TGTGCCAGCAGCTTACGGCAGGGCGTGAACGAG.

CDR3 loop: CASSLVVGDYNEQFF. The CDR3 DNA, read in part, is TGTGCCAGCAGCTTAGTGGTCGGGGACTACAATGAG. The V and J genes are TRBV7-2 and TRBJ2-1, with D possibly TRBD2 on 5 matching bases. The CDR3 end is not reached by the read, which stops 3 residues before it; the germline J gene fills it in. Germline assignment: CDR1 SGHTA and CDR2 FQGNSA. Trimming took 1 base from V and 3 from J, leaving 10 bases between them. CDR3 size: 15 residues.

With respect to this clone: The read is 3 residues too short to cover the CDR3 end, so that end is filled in from the germline J gene. V and J are TRBV6-2 or TRBV6-3 and TRBJ2-5; 10 nucleotides match TRBD2. CDR1 and CDR2 (germline): MNHEY, SVGEGT. This CDR3 has 17 residues. V was clipped by 2 bases and J by 2 bases; unmatched bases: 8. The CDR3 protein is CASSYVLAGGLQETQYF. Incomplete CDR3 DNA: TGTGCCAGCAGTTACGTTTTAGCGGGGGGCTTACAAGAGACC.

Points on this clone: The read finishes 3 residues shy of the CDR3 end, and the germline J gene is used to complete it. This sequence joins TRBV18 and TRBJ2-1, with D possibly being TRBD1 (5 bases). CDR1 KGHSH and CDR2 LQKENI come from the germline V gene. The CDR3 contains 16 residues. V lost 8 bases to trimming and J lost 7 bases, with 24 bases between them. The covered CDR3 bases are TGTGCCAGCGCCCCACCGTCTTCAGGGCTAGAAAATGAG. Protein sequence: CASAPPSSGLENE. The CDR3, in full, reads CASAPPSSGLENEQFF.

A remark on this clone: The CDR3 end falls 3 residues outside the read, so it is completed with the germline J gene. J is TRBJ1-1 and V is TRBV7-9; TRBD1 might be the D (6 bases). Germline values: CDR1 SEHNR, CDR2 FQNEAQ (reference sequence). The V end lost 1 base, the J end lost 1 base, and 7 bases lay between the germline ends. The CDR3 sequence is 14 residues long. This CDR3 is CASSLEGQNTEAFF. The CDR3 DNA, read in part, is TGTGCCAGCAGCTTAGAGGGACAGAACACTGAA.

A word on this clone: The CDR3 end is not reached by the read, which stops 3 residues before it; the germline J gene fills it in. This sequence joins TRBV12-5 and TRBJ2-2, with D maybe TRBD2 (5 bases). In germline, CDR1 is LGHNT, CDR2 FRNRAP. The CDR3 is 16 residues long. Trimming removed 1 base at V and 3 bases at J, with 12 bases between. Partial CDR3 DNA: TGTGCTAGTGGTTTGGCCGCCCACGGGGACACCGGGGAG. Residues: CASGLAAHGDTGE. The full CDR3 protein reads CASGLAAHGDTGELFF.

Concerning this clone: The CDR3 end is not reached by the read, which stops 3 residues before it; the germline J gene fills it in. The chain links TRBV30 to TRBJ1-4, with a tentative D call TRBD1 (6 bases). The CDR3 length is 16 residues. Germline V gene data show CDR1 as GTSNPN and CDR2 as SVGIG (reference sequence). V was clipped by 0 bases and J by 7 bases, with 18 bases between them. CDR3 residues: CAWSVHAGVVGEKLFF. The CDR3 DNA, read in part, is TGTGCCTGGAGTGTACACGCAGGGGTAGTGGGTGAAAAA.

As concerns this clone: The DNA ends 3 residues before the CDR3 does, and the rest of the CDR3 is filled in from the germline J gene. This chain joins TRBV7-9 and TRBJ2-2, with a weak D call TRBD1 (5 bases). Germline V lookup: CDR1 SEHNR, CDR2 FQNEAQ (reference sequence). CDR3 length: 14 residues. CDR3 protein: CASSLDGQGGPLFF. The CDR3 bases that were read are TGTGCCAGCAGCTTAGACGGGCAGGGCGGCCCG.

On this clone itself: Read sequence stops 3 residues before the CDR3 end, and the germline J gene provides the missing end. This chain joins TRBV7-8 and TRBJ1-2; 7 positions agree with TRBD1. Germline CDR1 and CDR2: SGHVS and FQNEAQ. The CDR3 is made up of 14 amino acids. CDR3 bases read: TGTGCCAGCAGCTTAGGGGACAGCCTTTTTGAC. The encoded protein is CASSLGDSLFD. The complete CDR3 protein is CASSLGDSLFDYTF. The complete variable domain, with remaining parts taken from reference TRBV7-8 and TRBJ1-2, reads GAGVSQSPRYKVAKRGQDVALRCDPISGHVSLFWYQQALGQGPEFLTYFQNEAQLDKSGLPSDRFFAERPEGSVSTLKIQRTQQEDSAVYLCASSLGDSLFDYTFGSGTRLTVV.